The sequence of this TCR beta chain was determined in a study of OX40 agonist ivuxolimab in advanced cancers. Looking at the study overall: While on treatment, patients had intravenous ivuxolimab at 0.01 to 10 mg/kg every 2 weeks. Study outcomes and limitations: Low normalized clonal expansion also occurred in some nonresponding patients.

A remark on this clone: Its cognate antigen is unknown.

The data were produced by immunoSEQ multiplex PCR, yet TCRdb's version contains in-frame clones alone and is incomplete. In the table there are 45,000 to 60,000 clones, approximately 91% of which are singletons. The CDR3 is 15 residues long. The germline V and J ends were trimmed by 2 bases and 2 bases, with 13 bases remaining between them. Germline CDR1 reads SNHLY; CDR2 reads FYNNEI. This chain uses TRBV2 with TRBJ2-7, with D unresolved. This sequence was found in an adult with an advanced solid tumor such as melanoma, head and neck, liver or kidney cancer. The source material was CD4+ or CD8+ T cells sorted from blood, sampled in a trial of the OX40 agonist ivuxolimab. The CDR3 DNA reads TGTGCCAGCAGTGAATGGGCAGGCACAGCCTACGAGCAGTACTTC. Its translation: CASSEWAGTAYEQYF. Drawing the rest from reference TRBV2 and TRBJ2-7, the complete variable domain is EPEVTQTPSHQVTQMGQEVILRCVPISNHLYFYWYRQILGQKVEFLVSFYNNEISEKSEIFDDQFSVERPDGSNFTLKIRSTKLEDSAMYFCASSEWAGTAYEQYFGPGTRLTVT.